The next 2 T cell receptor beta chains were all read from a single sample in a study of blood T cell repertoires in COVID-19. TCRdb keeps only in-frame clones here, not all; method: immunoSEQ multiplex PCR. The repertoire has 150,000 to 250,000 clones, about 85% of them found once; the top ten carry approximately 2.1%. Sequenced sample: PBMCs or T cells enriched from blood (not recorded which). The receptors originated from a woman in her twenties or thirties who had recovered from COVID-19.

J is TRBJ2-7 and V is TRBV25-1; TRBD1 agrees at 12 bases. V trimming: 4 bases; J trimming: 5 bases; junction bases outside the gene matches: 6. From germline, CDR1 is MGHDK and CDR2 SYGVNS. CDR3 size: 15 residues. As DNA, the CDR3 is TGTGCCAGCAGTGCCCCGGGACAGGGGGCCGACGAGCAGTACTTC. It translates to CASSAPGQGADEQYF.

This chain links TRBV12-5 with TRBJ2-3; the D gene is possibly TRBD1 (5 bases). Trimming stripped 7 bases from V and 2 bases from J, with 10 bases between. CDR1 and CDR2 from the germline V gene are LGHNT and FRNRAP. The CDR3 totals 13 residues. The CDR3 loop reads CASAGWSTDTQYF. As DNA, the CDR3 is TGTGCTAGTGCAGGGTGGTCCACAGATACGCAGTATTTT.